This entry is about one T cell receptor beta chain. Sample time point: peak reinfection, 3 to 8 weeks after reinfection detection. No in vitro expansion preceded TCR sequencing of the sorted cells. Germline trimming cut 0 bases from V and 3 bases from J; bases unmatched to any gene: 3. Per the germline V gene, CDR1 is SGHRS and CDR2 is YFSETQ. The CDR3 spans 16 residues. The data stem from a study of memory CD8 T cells in hepatitis C reinfection. Only in-frame clones appear in the TCRdb table, and some are missing; sequencing was by immunoSEQ multiplex PCR. The sample carries 35,000 to 55,000 clones, around 89% recorded once.

The V call is TRBV5-1, the J call TRBJ2-1; 10 bases fit TRBD2. The clonotype originates from a man aged 18-30 years with hepatitis C virus infection. Material for sequencing was naive CD8+ T cells sorted from blood. The CDR3, as DNA: TGCGCCAGCAGCTTGGAAAGCGGGAGGGACTACAATGAGCAGTTCTTC. Translation: CASSLESGRDYNEQFF.